Each of the 10 T cell receptor beta chains below was sequenced from the same sample in a study of T-cell memory formation after mild COVID-19. Each CDR3 protein gets one entry after TCRdb re-called the 5' RACE reads with MiXCR. The sample gives about 82,000 distinct CDR3 sequences, approximately 13% of which show up once; 25% to 35% is in the top ten. The specimen was PBMCs or a T cell subset sorted from them (not recorded which). The receptor source for this set is an adult woman who had mild COVID-19 (a few samples of this study predate the infection). Cell type and time point are not known.

The J gene is TRBJ2-7, the V gene TRBV7-9; D is unresolved. Germline V CDR1 and CDR2: SEHNR, FQNEAQ (reference sequence). Between the trimmed V and J ends, which lost 5 bases and 2 bases, there was a span of 13 bases. The CDR3 sequence is 14 residues long. The CDR3: CASSTLQNTYEQYF. The CDR3, as DNA: TGTGCCAGCAGCACCTTACAGAATACCTACGAGCAGTACTTC.

The genes are TRBV14 and TRBJ2-3; the match to TRBD2 covers 7 bases. Germline V gene sequence: CDR1 SGHDN, CDR2 FVKESK. The CDR3 runs 14 residues. With 4 bases clipped from V and 6 bases from J, the junction kept 7 bases outside the gene matches. In DNA, the CDR3 is TGTGCCAGCAGCCTCTTCAGCGGGGATGATACGCAGTATTTT. Amino acid sequence: CASSLFSGDDTQYF.

V usage is TRBV7-9 and J usage is TRBJ2-7; D assignment may be TRBD1 or TRBD2 (6 bases each). Germline loops: CDR1 SEHNR, CDR2 FQNEAQ (reference sequence). The V end lost 0 bases, the J end lost 3 bases, and 15 bases lay between the germline ends. The CDR3 totals 16 residues. The CDR3, as DNA: TGTGCCAGCAGCTTAGCTTCGAGGGGGGTCCACTACGAGCAGTACTTC. This gives the protein CASSLASRGVHYEQYF.

V usage is TRBV11-3 and J usage is TRBJ1-1; TRBD1 matches 7 bases. The CDR3 consists of 14 residues. Germline V lookup: CDR1 SGHNT, CDR2 YENEEA. J lost 0 bases, V lost 4 bases, and 2 bases had no gene match. Written as DNA, the CDR3 is TGTGCCAGCAGCTCCAGGGGGATGAACACTGAAGCTTTCTTT. It yields the protein CASSSRGMNTEAFF.

The rearrangement uses TRBV9 and TRBJ2-7, with D hard to call. V was pared by 3 bases and J by 5 bases, with 12 bases between. There are 13 residues in the CDR3. CDR1 SGDLS and CDR2 YYNGEE come from the germline V gene. CDR3 region: CASSDPSGHEQYF. The CDR3 bases are TGTGCCAGCAGCGACCCTAGTGGGCACGAGCAGTACTTC.

This clonotype was seen at least ten times. The J gene is TRBJ2-7, the V gene TRBV29-1, with TRBD2 identical over 9 bases. Per the germline V gene, CDR1 is SQVTM and CDR2 is ANQGSEA. The CDR3 consists of 15 residues. The J segment lost 2 bases and the V segment lost 7 bases, leaving 12 bases of the junction unmatched. CDR3 DNA: TGCAGCGCCGTTCTTAGCGGGAGAAATGCCTACGAGCAGTACTTC. Translating gives CSAVLSGRNAYEQYF.

As DNA, the CDR3 is TGCAGTGCTACCCCCGGGGCCCTTCAGGGGTACGAGCAGTACTTC. Its translation is CSATPGALQGYEQYF. V and J are TRBV20-1 and TRBJ2-7, with D tentatively TRBD1 (6 bases). The CDR3 consists of 15 residues. Germline CDR1 reads DFQATT; CDR2 reads SNEGSKA (reference sequence). Trimming pared 4 bases from V and 4 bases from J, leaving 20 bases between.

The chain joins TRBV19 to TRBJ2-7; TRBD1 or TRBD2 may be the D gene (6 bases each). Germline V gives CDR1 LNHDA, CDR2 SQIVND (reference sequence). The V end was cut by 6 bases, the J end by 1 base, with 16 bases between. The CDR3 consists of 15 residues. CDR3 protein: CASSLEGGRSYEQYF. In DNA form, the CDR3 reads TGTGCCAGTAGCCTCGAGGGGGGACGGTCCTACGAGCAGTACTTC.

CDR3: CSAPYRVDYGYTF. In nucleotides, the CDR3 is TGCAGTGCCCCTTACAGGGTCGACTATGGCTACACCTTC. V gene TRBV20-1 combines with J gene TRBJ1-2, with D maybe TRBD1 (6 bases). With 6 bases removed from V and 3 bases from J, the gap between germline ends came to 14 bases. Germline lookup yields CDR1 DFQATT and CDR2 SNEGSKA (reference sequence). This CDR3 contains 13 residues.

The CDR3 here is CASMEGTGSTEAFF. CDR3 in DNA: TGCGCCAGCATGGAGGGGACAGGGTCCACTGAAGCTTTCTTT. This sequence joins TRBV5-1 and TRBJ1-1, with 9 nucleotides matching TRBD1. V gave up 6 bases and J gave up 4 bases; unmatched junction bases: 7. From germline, CDR1 is SGHRS and CDR2 YFSETQ. This CDR3 region has 14 residues. Full variable domain (missing parts from reference TRBV5-1 and TRBJ1-1): KAGVTQTPRYLIKTRGQQVTLSCSPISGHRSVSWYQQTPGQGLQFLFEYFSETQRNKGNFPGRFSGRQFSNSRSEMNVSTLELGDSALYLCASMEGTGSTEAFFGQGTRLTVV.